This passage covers 11 T cell receptor beta chains from one sample sequenced in a study of shared clonotypes between healthy human individuals. The naive CD8 fraction comprised CD45RO-negative cells positively selected for CCR7 and excluded terminally differentiated effector memory CD45RA+ cells. Method: immunoSEQ multiplex PCR; TCRdb's copy keeps in-frame clones and lacks some. The sample comprises under 700,000 clones, approximately 95% of which are singletons, and 0.11% rests with the top ten. Sequenced material: naive CD8+ T cells sorted from blood. Receptor source: a woman aged 25 to 39 in good health.

CDR3: CASSYDPSTYNEQFF. Written as DNA, the CDR3 is TGTGCCAGCAGTTACGACCCTTCAACCTACAATGAGCAGTTCTTC. The genes are TRBV6-5 and TRBJ2-1; D uncertain. This CDR3 has 15 amino acids. Trimming left V 2 bases short and J 2 bases short, with 10 bases between. CDR1 is MNHEY and CDR2 is SVGAGI in the germline V gene.

The chain links TRBV7-9 to TRBJ2-5, with TRBD1 matching over 9 bases. The DNA end lines up better with TRBJ2-7; the J call may be wrong. Germline values: CDR1 SEHNR, CDR2 FQNEAQ (reference sequence). This CDR3 region has 15 residues. CDR3 sequence: CASSLGQGVSYEQYF. CDR3 in DNA: TGTGCCAGCAGCTTGGGACAGGGTGTCTCCTACGAGCAGTACTTC.

Concerning this clone itself: In the same sample, other DNA sequences code for this CDR3. The CDR3 loop reads CASSKGNEQFF. The CDR3 nucleotides are TGTGCCAGCAGTAAAGGAAATGAGCAGTTCTTC. The V gene is TRBV27, the J gene TRBJ2-1; the D is unclear. The CDR3 sequence is 11 residues long. Per germline, CDR1 MNHEY and CDR2 SMNVEV (reference sequence). Trimming removed 5 bases at V and 7 bases at J, with 6 bases between.

CDR3 amino acids: CSVSQVHNEQFF. The CDR3 nucleotides read TGCAGCGTTTCCCAGGTCCACAATGAGCAGTTCTTC. The rearrangement uses TRBV29-1 and TRBJ2-1; D gene uncertain. The CDR3 sequence is 12 residues long. The V end was cut by 5 bases, the J end by 5 bases, with 10 bases between. The germline CDR1 and CDR2 sequences are SQVTM and ANQGSEA.

This chain links TRBV5-8 with TRBJ2-1; D ambiguous. Trimming stripped 1 base from V and 0 bases from J, with 11 bases between. Germline CDR1 is SGHTS and CDR2 is YDEGEE. This CDR3 is built from 16 residues. The CDR3 protein is CASSLLAVLSYNEQFF. DNA of the CDR3: TGTGCCAGCAGCTTGCTGGCGGTACTCTCCTACAATGAGCAGTTCTTC.

V usage is TRBV4-1 and J usage is TRBJ2-6; D gene uncertain. The ends were cut back, 4 bases at V and 3 bases at J, with 4 bases in the middle. From germline, CDR1 is MGHRA and CDR2 YSYEKL. This CDR3 spans 13 amino acids. The CDR3 region has the DNA TGCGCCAGCAGCCTTGGTGGGGCCAACGTCCTGACTTTC. Translation: CASSLGGANVLTF.

J is TRBJ2-7 and V is TRBV28; 7 bases line up with TRBD2. V trimming: 7 bases; J trimming: 0 bases; junction bases outside the gene matches: 12. The CDR3 extends over 16 amino acids. CDR1 is MDHEN and CDR2 is SYDVKM in the germline V gene. The CDR3 region has the DNA TGTGCCAGCATCTCCTCCAGCGGGAAAAGCTCCTACGAGCAGTACTTC. Translation gives CASISSSGKSSYEQYF.

With respect to this clone: Sequence at one end of the junction differs from germline and may be a read error. V gene TRBV13 combines with J gene TRBJ1-5, with D uncertain. The CDR3 spans 13 residues. Germline V gene sequence: CDR1 PRHDT, CDR2 FYEKMQ (reference sequence). The CDR3 DNA sequence: TGTGCCAGCAGCGTAGGAAGCAATCAGCCCCAGCATTTT. Translated, it gives CASSVGSNQPQHF.

This chain joins TRBV6-1 and TRBJ2-7; D is perhaps TRBD2 (7 bases). The CDR3 runs to 16 residues. Germline V gene lookup returns CDR1 MNHNS and CDR2 SASEGT. Trimming shortened V by 0 bases and J by 0 bases, and 12 bases separated the two germline ends. CDR3 coding DNA: TGTGCCAGCAGTGAAGCGGGAGGGGGACTCTCCTACGAGCAGTACTTC. This codes for CASSEAGGGLSYEQYF.

This clone was seen only a few times. Distinct nucleotide sequences in the sample also encode this CDR3. The chain has TRBV29-1 and TRBJ2-1; D gene ambiguous. Trimming pared 6 bases from V and 6 bases from J, leaving 6 bases between. The germline V gene has CDR1 SQVTM and CDR2 ANQGSEA. The CDR3 sequence is 10 residues long. This CDR3 reads CSVRGNEQFF. The CDR3 nucleotides read TGCAGCGTAAGAGGCAATGAGCAGTTCTTC.

This clone was recorded once. This chain uses TRBV27 with TRBJ1-2; D gene unclear. The germline V gene encodes CDR1 MNHEY and CDR2 SMNVEV (reference sequence). Trimming stripped 6 bases from V and 7 bases from J, with 18 bases between. The CDR3 loop spans 14 amino acids. The CDR3 region is CASSQRVGVSGYTF. CDR3 sequence (DNA): TGTGCCAGCAGCCAACGGGTAGGAGTTTCTGGCTACACCTTC.